These 13 T cell receptor beta chains share one sample of origin, sequenced in a study of T cell responses to AZD1222 COVID-19 vaccine. Assay: immunoSEQ multiplex PCR; the TCRdb copy retains only in-frame clones and omits some. The sample lists about 120,000 clones, roughly nine tenths seen once, with 4% to 5.5% in the top ten. This specimen consisted of peripheral blood, obtained on day 0 of AZD1222 vaccination. The source of these receptors is an adult in good health.

The chain links TRBV19 to TRBJ1-5; tentative D call: TRBD1 (5 bases). V was clipped by 5 bases and J by 4 bases, with 9 bases between them. The CDR3 length is 13 residues. CDR1 is LNHDA and CDR2 is SQIVND in the germline V gene (reference sequence). CDR3 nucleotide sequence: TGTGCCAGTAGTGATTGGGGGAATCAGCCCCAGCATTTT. The encoded protein is CASSDWGNQPQHF. Based on the CDR3 plus reference TRBV19 and TRBJ1-5, the full variable domain is DGGITQSPKYLFRKEGQNVTLSCEQNLNHDAMYWYRQDPGQGLRLIYYSQIVNDFQKGDIAEGYSVSREKKESFPLTVTSAQKNPTAFYLCASSDWGNQPQHFGDGTRLSIL.

J is TRBJ1-2 and V is TRBV24-1; D uncertain. The CDR3 length is 13 residues. The V gene's germline CDR1 is KGHDR and CDR2 SFDVKD. Trimming stripped 4 bases from V and 5 bases from J, with 10 bases between. CDR3 DNA sequence: TGTGCCACCAGTGACGGCGGCCGTTATGGCTACACCTTC. Protein: CATSDGGRYGYTF.

There are a few counts of this clone. The CDR3 bases are TGCGCCAGCAGCGTAAGAGGGGGCATAGGGAACACTGAAGCTTTCTTT. This sequence encodes CASSVRGGIGNTEAFF. The V call is TRBV5-1, the J call TRBJ1-1; 7 nucleotides align to TRBD1. The V gene end was trimmed by 4 bases and the J gene end by 1 base; junction bases not matched to a gene: 10. CDR1 SGHRS and CDR2 YFSETQ come from the germline V gene. This CDR3 is built from 16 residues.

This clone was recorded once. The chain couples TRBV27 to TRBJ2-5; 7 bases are shared with TRBD1. CDR3 length equals 16 residues. V gave up 4 bases and J gave up 3 bases; unmatched junction bases: 11. CDR1 is MNHEY, CDR2 SMNVEV, per germline (reference sequence). For the CDR3, the DNA is TGTGCCAGCAGTTACCGTCCCGACAGGGCGAAAGAGACCCAGTACTTC. It is translated as CASSYRPDRAKETQYF.

The V gene is TRBV19, the J gene TRBJ2-7, with TRBD1 identical over 8 bases. Per germline, CDR1 LNHDA and CDR2 SQIVND (reference sequence). V lost 4 bases and J lost 0; bases outside the gene matches: 5. The CDR3 is made up of 15 amino acids. This CDR3 is CASSTTGTGSYEQYF. The CDR3 DNA sequence: TGTGCCAGTAGTACTACTGGGACAGGCTCCTACGAGCAGTACTTC. The full variable domain, in which reference TRBV19 and TRBJ2-7 provide the parts outside the CDR3, is DGGITQSPKYLFRKEGQNVTLSCEQNLNHDAMYWYRQDPGQGLRLIYYSQIVNDFQKGDIAEGYSVSREKKESFPLTVTSAQKNPTAFYLCASSTTGTGSYEQYFGPGTRLTVT.

The rearrangement uses TRBV7-8 and TRBJ1-2; the D gene is possibly TRBD1 (6 bases). V was cut by 5 bases and J by 5 bases, with 12 bases left in between. This CDR3 has 13 amino acids. CDR1 is SGHVS and CDR2 is FQNEAQ in the germline V gene. The CDR3 reads CASSRGGTYGYTF. The CDR3 DNA reads TGTGCCAGCAGCCGAGGGGGGACGTATGGCTACACCTTC.

The chain links TRBV10-1 to TRBJ1-6; TRBD1 is a possible D gene (6 bases). V was clipped by 10 bases and J by 6 bases, with 22 bases between them. The length of the CDR3 is 16 residues. Germline CDR1 is WNHNN and CDR2 is SYGVQD (reference sequence). CDR3 DNA sequence: TGCGCCACCCGGTCTCCCACCAGGGGAGGTAATTCACCCCTCCACTTT. Translating it yields CATRSPTRGGNSPLHF.

This chain uses TRBV5-4 with TRBJ1-1; D is unclear. From germline, CDR1 is SGHNT and CDR2 YYREEE (reference sequence). This CDR3 has 13 residues. Trimming took 0 bases from V and 0 from J, leaving 3 bases between them. CDR3 nucleotides: TGTGCCAGCAGCTTGGCGGTGAACACTGAAGCTTTCTTT. Translating gives CASSLAVNTEAFF. The variable domain in full, with the rest retrieved from reference TRBV5-4 and TRBJ1-1, is ETGVTQSPTHLIKTRGQQVTLRCSSQSGHNTVSWYQQALGQGPQFIFQYYREEENGRGNFPPRFSGLQFPNYSSELNVNALELDDSALYLCASSLAVNTEAFFGQGTRLTVV.

The table lists this clone with a count of one. V and J are TRBV19 and TRBJ2-2, with 11 bases identical to TRBD1. The CDR3 contains 15 residues. Germline values: CDR1 LNHDA, CDR2 SQIVND (reference sequence). V was pared by 9 bases and J by 5 bases, with 8 bases of the junction left unmatched. The CDR3 spells CARGQGASGTGELFF. CDR3 coding DNA: TGTGCCAGAGGACAGGGGGCGAGCGGAACCGGGGAGCTGTTTTTT.

The chain has TRBV4-3 and TRBJ1-2; D is unresolved. V was shortened by 0 bases and J by 4 bases, with 6 bases between the two germline ends. The germline V gene has CDR1 LGHNA and CDR2 YSLEER. The CDR3 has 13 amino acids. CDR3 DNA: TGCGCCAGCAGCCAAGAGAGAAGCTATGGCTACACCTTC. Protein: CASSQERSYGYTF.

The V and J genes are TRBV19 and TRBJ1-5; possible D gene TRBD1, 5 bases. V was cut by 7 bases and J by 0 bases, with 10 bases left in between. The CDR3 length is 14 residues. The germline CDR1 and CDR2 sequences are LNHDA and SQIVND (reference sequence). CDR3 coding DNA: TGTGCCAGTACGGGGCAGCTTAGCAATCAGCCCCAGCATTTT. Translation: CASTGQLSNQPQHF.

The chain is built from TRBV4-1 and TRBJ2-7; possible D gene TRBD2, 6 bases. Germline CDR1 and CDR2: MGHRA and YSYEKL. The CDR3 has 16 amino acids. The V end lost 2 bases, the J end lost 0 bases, and 14 bases lay between the germline ends. As DNA, the CDR3 is TGCGCCAGCAGCCAAAGCCCTAGCGCCAGCTCCTACGAGCAGTACTTC. It specifies CASSQSPSASSYEQYF.

V is TRBV12-5 and J is TRBJ2-7, with TRBD2 matching over 7 bases. V gave up 4 bases and J gave up 4 bases; unmatched junction bases: 7. The CDR3 spans 14 residues. Germline CDR1 LGHNT, CDR2 FRNRAP. Here the CDR3 reads CASGWSGGGYEQYF. The CDR3 bases are TGTGCTAGTGGTTGGTCGGGGGGAGGGTACGAGCAGTACTTC. Full variable domain (missing parts from reference TRBV12-5 and TRBJ2-7): DARVTQTPRHKVTEMGQEVTMRCQPILGHNTVFWYRQTMMQGLELLAYFRNRAPLDDSGMPKDRFSAEMPDATLATLKIQPSEPRDSAVYFCASGWSGGGYEQYFGPGTRLTVT.